A selection of T cell receptor beta chains follows, all from one sample in a study of vaccination effects on CD4 cells after COVID-19. The protocol was immunoSEQ multiplex PCR, while the TCRdb copy is restricted to in-frame clones and leaves out a portion. The sample holds approximately 60,000 clones, less than 80% seen once. Their target antigens are unknown. Sequenced here: CD4+ T cells from PBMCs cultured without peptide, sampled after COVID-19 vaccination. The origin of the receptors is a human donor who received a COVID-19 vaccine. The CDR3 runs from the conserved cysteine through the conserved F or W. D genes are given only for firm matches. Clone sizes are given selectively: once, few, many, or a class where the clone is expanded.

clone size: NA; J gene: TRBJ2-1; D gene: TRBD2; V gene: TRBV6-4; CDR3 protein: CASSATSGGARNEQFF; CDR3 DNA: TGTGCCAGCAGTGCCACTAGCGGGGGGGCCAGAAATGAGCAGTTCTTC
clone size: NA; J gene: TRBJ1-5; D gene: NA; V gene: TRBV30; CDR3 protein: CAWTGQTGQPQHF; CDR3 DNA: TGTGCCTGGACAGGACAGACCGGTCAGCCCCAGCATTTT
clone size: NA; J gene: TRBJ2-3; D gene: TRBD2; V gene: TRBV24-1; CDR3 protein: CATSPSGGTDTQYF; CDR3 DNA: TGTGCCACCAGTCCTAGCGGGGGGACAGATACGCAGTATTTT
clone size: once; J gene: TRBJ2-7; D gene: NA; V gene: TRBV7-2; CDR3 protein: CASSQDGWGPLEQYF; CDR3 DNA: TGTGCCAGCAGCCAGGACGGCTGGGGTCCGCTCGAGCAGTACTTC
clone size: few; J gene: TRBJ1-5; D gene: NA; V gene: TRBV2; CDR3 protein: CASKGSVGYSNQPQHF; CDR3 DNA: TGTGCCAGCAAAGGGTCTGTCGGGTATAGCAATCAGCCCCAGCATTTT
clone size: once; J gene: TRBJ2-5; D gene: TRBD2; V gene: TRBV10-3; CDR3 protein: CAIRASGGGETQYF; CDR3 DNA: TGTGCCATCAGGGCTAGCGGGGGAGGAGAGACCCAGTACTTC
clone size: NA; J gene: TRBJ2-7; D gene: NA; V gene: TRBV11-2; CDR3 protein: CASSLVSGISYEQYF; CDR3 DNA: TGTGCCAGCAGCTTAGTTAGCGGAATCTCCTACGAGCAGTACTTC
clone size: NA; J gene: TRBJ2-7; D gene: NA; V gene: TRBV6-6; CDR3 protein: CASSYSGHTYEQYF; CDR3 DNA: TGTGCCAGCAGTTACTCGGGACATACCTACGAGCAGTACTTC
clone size: NA; J gene: TRBJ1-2; D gene: NA; V gene: TRBV10-3; CDR3 protein: CAIGGPILNYGYTF; CDR3 DNA: TGTGCCATCGGAGGCCCAATTCTCAACTATGGCTACACCTTC
clone size: NA; J gene: TRBJ1-6; D gene: NA; V gene: TRBV18; CDR3 protein: CASSPGVTDNSPLHF; CDR3 DNA: TGTGCCAGCTCACCTGGTGTGACTGATAATTCACCCCTCCACTTT
clone size: NA; J gene: TRBJ1-2; D gene: NA; V gene: TRBV5-5; CDR3 protein: CASSLDVSNYGYTF; CDR3 DNA: TGTGCCAGCAGCTTGGATGTGAGCAACTATGGCTACACCTTC
clone size: NA; J gene: TRBJ2-7; D gene: NA; V gene: TRBV19; CDR3 protein: CASSRRSQTYEQYF; CDR3 DNA: TGTGCCAGTAGCCGCCGGTCCCAGACATACGAGCAGTACTTC
clone size: NA; J gene: TRBJ1-1; D gene: NA; V gene: TRBV6-2/TRBV6-3; CDR3 protein: CASSYSGFSTEAFF; CDR3 DNA: TGTGCCAGCAGTTACTCAGGGTTCAGTACTGAAGCTTTCTTT
clone size: NA; J gene: TRBJ2-2; D gene: NA; V gene: TRBV6-2/TRBV6-3; CDR3 protein: CASSPDIGRTGELFF; CDR3 DNA: TGTGCCAGCAGCCCGGATATAGGGAGGACCGGGGAGCTGTTTTTT
clone size: NA; J gene: TRBJ1-2; D gene: TRBD1; V gene: TRBV12-3/TRBV12-4; CDR3 protein: CASSRDRGDGYTF; CDR3 DNA: TGTGCCAGCAGTCGGGACAGGGGGGACGGCTACACCTTC
clone size: NA; J gene: TRBJ1-2; D gene: NA; V gene: TRBV7-3; CDR3 protein: CASSPDSTYGYTF; CDR3 DNA: TGTGCCAGCAGCCCGGACAGTACTTATGGCTACACCTTC
clone size: NA; J gene: TRBJ1-2; D gene: NA; V gene: TRBV10-3; CDR3 protein: CAISAGGGYTF; CDR3 DNA: TGTGCCATCAGCGCCGGGGGGGGCTACACCTTC
clone size: NA; J gene: TRBJ1-5; D gene: NA; V gene: TRBV7-9; CDR3 protein: CASSLQGEEQPQHF; CDR3 DNA: TGTGCCAGCAGCTTACAAGGAGAAGAGCAGCCCCAGCATTTT
clone size: NA; J gene: TRBJ2-4; D gene: NA; V gene: TRBV9; CDR3 protein: CASSVDEGFVIQYF; CDR3 DNA: TGTGCCAGCAGCGTAGACGAGGGGTTCGTTATTCAGTACTTC
clone size: NA; J gene: TRBJ1-1; D gene: NA; V gene: TRBV30; CDR3 protein: CAWSRGRMNTEAFF; CDR3 DNA: TGTGCCTGGAGCCGGGGACGGATGAACACTGAAGCTTTCTTT
clone size: few; J gene: TRBJ2-7; D gene: TRBD1; V gene: TRBV5-4; CDR3 protein: CASSLDRGSYEQYF; CDR3 DNA: TGTGCCAGCAGCTTGGACAGGGGGTCCTACGAGCAGTACTTC
clone size: NA; J gene: TRBJ1-3; D gene: NA; V gene: TRBV11-2; CDR3 protein: CASSLVRGSGNTIYF; CDR3 DNA: TGTGCCAGCAGCTTGGTTCGAGGTTCTGGAAACACCATATATTTT
clone size: NA; J gene: TRBJ2-2; D gene: TRBD1; V gene: TRBV18; CDR3 protein: CASSPQGAATGELFF; CDR3 DNA: TGTGCCAGCTCACCACAGGGGGCTGCCACCGGGGAGCTGTTTTTT
clone size: NA; J gene: TRBJ2-5; D gene: NA; V gene: TRBV19; CDR3 protein: CASRALVGPQETQYF; CDR3 DNA: TGTGCCAGTAGGGCCTTGGTGGGGCCCCAAGAGACCCAGTACTTC
clone size: NA; J gene: TRBJ2-1; D gene: NA; V gene: TRBV25-1; CDR3 protein: CASSGVFEQFF; CDR3 DNA: TGTGCCAGCAGCGGGGTATTTGAGCAGTTCTTC
clone size: once; J gene: TRBJ2-7; D gene: NA; V gene: TRBV19; CDR3 protein: CASSRRKGEGSYEQYF; CDR3 DNA: TGTGCCAGTAGTAGGAGAAAGGGAGAGGGCTCCTACGAGCAGTACTTC
clone size: NA; J gene: TRBJ1-2; D gene: NA; V gene: TRBV7-9; CDR3 protein: CASSPQKFEIRSNYGYTF; CDR3 DNA: TGTGCCAGCAGCCCGCAGAAGTTTGAAATCCGCTCTAACTATGGCTACACCTTC
clone size: NA; J gene: TRBJ2-1; D gene: NA; V gene: TRBV7-8; CDR3 protein: CASSDNAAGAEQFF; CDR3 DNA: TGTGCCAGCAGCGATAACGCGGCGGGTGCTGAGCAGTTCTTC
clone size: NA; J gene: TRBJ2-3; D gene: NA; V gene: TRBV7-3; CDR3 protein: CASSAGVGDTQYF; CDR3 DNA: TGTGCCAGCAGCGCTGGGGTAGGGGATACGCAGTATTTT
clone size: NA; J gene: TRBJ2-5; D gene: TRBD1; V gene: TRBV19; CDR3 protein: CASSRTGGREETQYF; CDR3 DNA: TGTGCCAGTAGTCGGACAGGGGGCCGAGAAGAGACCCAGTACTTC
clone size: NA; J gene: TRBJ2-4; D gene: NA; V gene: TRBV19; CDR3 protein: CASSLAKNIQYF; CDR3 DNA: TGTGCCAGTAGTCTAGCCAAAAACATTCAGTACTTC
clone size: NA; J gene: TRBJ1-6; D gene: NA; V gene: TRBV5-5; CDR3 protein: CATSSRALYNSPLHF; CDR3 DNA: TGTGCCACTTCATCCCGGGCCCTCTATAATTCACCCCTCCACTTT
clone size: NA; J gene: TRBJ2-1; D gene: TRBD2; V gene: TRBV14; CDR3 protein: CASSQDRLAGGLSYNEQFF; CDR3 DNA: TGTGCCAGCAGCCAAGATCGACTAGCGGGGGGCCTCTCCTACAATGAGCAGTTCTTC
clone size: NA; J gene: TRBJ1-5; D gene: NA; V gene: TRBV28; CDR3 protein: CASSSPGRQVGNQPQHF; CDR3 DNA: TGTGCCAGCAGTTCCCCGGGACGCCAAGTAGGCAATCAGCCCCAGCATTTT
clone size: NA; J gene: TRBJ2-1; D gene: NA; V gene: TRBV11-2; CDR3 protein: CASSSLVYNEQFF; CDR3 DNA: TGTGCCAGCAGCTCTTTGGTCTACAATGAGCAGTTCTTC
clone size: NA; J gene: TRBJ2-7; D gene: TRBD1; V gene: TRBV9; CDR3 protein: CASSVGGSGGFYEQYF; CDR3 DNA: TGTGCCAGCAGCGTAGGGGGGTCAGGGGGCTTCTACGAGCAGTACTTC
clone size: NA; J gene: TRBJ1-6; D gene: NA; V gene: TRBV3-1/TRBV3-2; CDR3 protein: CASSHGIGKYNSPLHF; CDR3 DNA: TGTGCCAGCAGCCACGGCATAGGGAAATATAATTCACCCCTCCACTTT
clone size: few; J gene: TRBJ1-1; D gene: NA; V gene: TRBV2; CDR3 protein: CASSWVENTEAFF; CDR3 DNA: TGTGCCAGCAGTTGGGTGGAGAACACTGAAGCTTTCTTT
clone size: once; J gene: TRBJ2-3; D gene: NA; V gene: TRBV5-4; CDR3 protein: CASSLGGQGRTDTQYF; CDR3 DNA: TGTGCCAGCAGCTTGGGGGGGCAGGGCCGCACAGATACGCAGTATTTT
clone size: NA; J gene: TRBJ2-5; D gene: NA; V gene: TRBV7-9; CDR3 protein: CASSSSGEETQYF; CDR3 DNA: TGTGCCAGCAGTAGTTCGGGAGAAGAGACCCAGTACTTC